Sequencing of this TCR beta chain was carried out in a study of blood T cell repertoires in COVID-19. About the research overall: Whether acute or convalescent, the COVID-19 samples came from the United States, Italy and Spain. From T cells, B-cell-depleted T cells, or PBMCs came the material, which was cDNA or gDNA.

V dropped 3 bases and J dropped 7; count of bases not matched to a gene: 6. Germline V gene sequence: CDR1 SGHRS, CDR2 YFSETQ. This CDR3 spans 13 amino acids. Methods used by the authors: Estimated nucleated cell counts came from reference gene primer amplification. Produced via immunoSEQ multiplex PCR; TCRdb's table is partial and in-frame only. V, J and clone size derive from that table, while D and trimming were established from the DNA sequence. The data hold about 140,000 clones, with about 91% observed a single time. The sequence came from a human donor in a cohort sampled during active COVID-19. The chain recombines TRBV5-1 with TRBJ1-2, with 7 bases identical to TRBD1. Specimen: peripheral blood. Written as DNA, the CDR3 is TGCGCCAGCAGCTCTAACTACAGGGGTGGCTACACCTTC. Translating it yields CASSSNYRGGYTF.